This T cell receptor (beta chain) came from a study of cytomegalovirus exposure and HLA in healthy donors (dated by TCRdb to 2017 to 2019). Background for the entire study: A later analysis indicated that the 120 validation repertoires were generated on the platform also employed for the 650 to 850 repertoires of the first cohort. The study was designed to test whether signatures of past pathogen exposure could be identified by cataloging public T cell receptors. A separate validation cohort of approximately 130 different subjects was used in addition to the 666-subject first cohort. High-throughput TCR immunosequencing, statistical association of individual TCRs with disease status, and machine learning were combined to predict cytomegalovirus infection status.

Broader findings and caveats from the paper: Subsequent analysis determined that TCRs grouped into clusters in the first cohort also showed a tendency toward co-occurrence across the roughly 120 validation repertoires, and roughly 94% of cluster scores exceeded 0. The classifier was reported to diagnose cytomegalovirus status with high specificity and sensitivity in both the original cohort and the validation cohort. A few of the identified cytomegalovirus-associated TCR beta chains were confirmed in vitro to be specific for cytomegalovirus antigens. The study listed 164 TCR beta chains as associated with cytomegalovirus. Most TCR sequences were seen in very few donors, while some public TCRs were found in many individuals. All 110 or so repertoires were used to score co-occurrence in the validation cohort in a later analysis, because that analysis had no HLA typing for the cohort. The authors suggested that the approach could potentially be generalized to other disease states and immunological phenotypes.

CDR1 is given as MRHNA and CDR2 as SNTAGT, both from the germline V gene. Inclusive of the bounding cysteine and phenylalanine, the CDR3 is 15 residues long. The CDR3 DNA has 45 bases and is translated from base 1. V sheds 4 bases and J sheds 6 bases, leaving 16 bases between their ends. Remarks on this clone: There is no known antigen for this receptor. Base qualities are not provided; no much larger clone lies one nucleotide away.

The library was generated by the immunoSEQ multiplex PCR assay. Per the original workflow: To diagnose cytomegalovirus status from the catalog of TCR beta chain sequences, a statistical classification framework was built. This is the immuneACCESS table as TCRdb keeps it, with only in-frame sequences that have V and J called. A part of the clones is gone; compared with another copy, unresolved V genes explain less than half, and the rest is unexplained. The DNA gave D and trimming, while V, J and clone size come from that table. The sample has 180,000 or so clones on record, around nine tenths of them singletons. Of the sample, 1.4% is held by the ten largest clones. The donors belonged to the validation cohort of 120 subjects, which was separate from the approximately 700-subject first cohort.

Source material: PBMCs. The sequence links TRBV6-4 to TRBJ2-1, with a weak D call of TRBD1 (5 bases match). This TCR was recovered from a woman younger than 45 in good health and CMV-seronegative. CDR3 sequence: CASSAGVRVGNEQFF. The sequenced DNA: TGTGCCAGCAGTGCAGGTGTCAGGGTGGGCAATGAGCAGTTCTTC.